The entry below gives a single T cell receptor beta chain sequence along with its context. The CDR3 has 15 amino acids. Germline V gives CDR1 MNHEY, CDR2 SMNVEV (reference sequence). Trimming cost V 5 bases and J 3 bases, with 16 bases left between them. These data originate in a study of blood T cell repertoires in COVID-19. Study in general: Samples taken during acute and convalescent COVID-19 were collected in the United States, Italy and Spain.

Profiled with immunoSEQ multiplex PCR; TCRdb holds only in-frame clones, not every one. The sample records around 370,000 clones, about 90% being singletons. This chain joins TRBV27 and TRBJ1-2, with D possibly TRBD1 on 5 matching bases. Sequences were obtained from peripheral blood. The sequence came from a woman between 18 and 30 years old who had recovered from COVID-19. CDR3 sequence (DNA): TGTGCCAGCAGTGGACAACGGGTCTCCCACTATGGCTACACCTTC. It yields the protein CASSGQRVSHYGYTF.